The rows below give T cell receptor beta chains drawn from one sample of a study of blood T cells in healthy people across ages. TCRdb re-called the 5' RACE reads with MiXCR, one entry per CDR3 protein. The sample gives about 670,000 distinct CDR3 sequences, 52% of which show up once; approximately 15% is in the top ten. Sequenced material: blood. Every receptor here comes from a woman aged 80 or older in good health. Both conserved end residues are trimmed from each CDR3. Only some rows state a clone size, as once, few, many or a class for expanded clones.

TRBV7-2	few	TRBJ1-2	ASSPGPSNYGYT
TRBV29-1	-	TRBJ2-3	SVEGFRDAPDTQY
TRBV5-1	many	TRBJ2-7	ASRTTSGSSYEQY
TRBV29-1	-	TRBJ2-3	SGMTGGSTDTQY
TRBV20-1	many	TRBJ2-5	SVPGTSVTGEQY
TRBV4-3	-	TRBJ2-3	ASSQDVGTDLTDTQY
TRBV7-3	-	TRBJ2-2	ASSPHSTGELF
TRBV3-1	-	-	ASSQDPRSYEQY
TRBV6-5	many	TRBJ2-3	ASSYSLRGTTDTQY
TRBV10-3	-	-	AISESDGGPYEQY
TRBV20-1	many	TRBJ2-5	SAPGHRTIQETQY
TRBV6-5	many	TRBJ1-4	ASSYSTVTNEKLF
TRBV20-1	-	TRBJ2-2	SARDSGDTGELF
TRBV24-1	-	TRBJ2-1	ATSDLAIGTARHEQF
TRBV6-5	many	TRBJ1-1	ASSPGGGNTEAF
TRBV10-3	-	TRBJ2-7	AISDGGRYEQY
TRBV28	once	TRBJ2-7	ASTTVSGTGNEQY
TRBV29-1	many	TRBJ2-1	SVEQGAIYNEQF
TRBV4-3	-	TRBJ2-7	ASSQDTQASYEQY
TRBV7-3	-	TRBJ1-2	ASSNAGGDGYT
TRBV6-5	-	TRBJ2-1	ASSYFPGENEQF
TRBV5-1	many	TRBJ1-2	ASRPIVVGPGYT
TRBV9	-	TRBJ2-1	ASSVVGGGYNEQF
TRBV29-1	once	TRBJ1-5	SVGDSNQPQH
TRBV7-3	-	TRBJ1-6	ASSLSGVRDSPPH
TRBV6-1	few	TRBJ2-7	AAAENSYEQY
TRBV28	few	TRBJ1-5	ASSFAGLNQPQH
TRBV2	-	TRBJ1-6	ASRGQGHSPLH
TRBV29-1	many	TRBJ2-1	SVNSGYNEQF
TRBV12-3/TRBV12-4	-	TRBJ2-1	ASSLQREGSEQF
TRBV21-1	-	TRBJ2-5	ASSKGGGPGETQY
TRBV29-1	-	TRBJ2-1	SVERYLGIEQF
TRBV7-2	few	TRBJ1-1	ASSIGVPTEAF